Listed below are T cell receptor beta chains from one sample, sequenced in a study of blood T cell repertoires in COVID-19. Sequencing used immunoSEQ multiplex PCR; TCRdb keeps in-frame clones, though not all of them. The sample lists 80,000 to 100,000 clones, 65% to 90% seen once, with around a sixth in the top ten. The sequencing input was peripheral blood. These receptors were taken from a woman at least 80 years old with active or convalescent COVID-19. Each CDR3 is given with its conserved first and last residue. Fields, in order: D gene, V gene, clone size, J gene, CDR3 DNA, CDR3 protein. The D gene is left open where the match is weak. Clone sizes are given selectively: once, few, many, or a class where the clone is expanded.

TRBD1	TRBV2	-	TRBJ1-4	TGTGCCAGCCTACAAGAAACAGGGGCAAGGGAGTTTTTT	CASLQETGAREFF
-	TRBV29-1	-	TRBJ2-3	TGCAGCGCCCGAAGGAGCCAGGGATCAGATACGCAGTATTTT	CSARRSQGSDTQYF
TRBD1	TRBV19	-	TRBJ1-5	TGTGCCAGTACCCCGCCGGGACAGGGGCTCAATCAGCCCCAGCATTTT	CASTPPGQGLNQPQHF
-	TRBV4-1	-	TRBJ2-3	TGCGCCAGCAGCCAAGACCAGTGGCCATCAGATACGCAGTATTTT	CASSQDQWPSDTQYF
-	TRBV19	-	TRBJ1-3	TGTGCCAGTAGCTCAGGGCTGTCGGCTGGAAACACCATATATTTT	CASSSGLSAGNTIYF
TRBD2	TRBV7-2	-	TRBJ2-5	TGTGCCAGCAGCTTAGGGGGACTAGCGGGAGTAGAGACCCAGTACTTC	CASSLGGLAGVETQYF
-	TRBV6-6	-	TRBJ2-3	TGTGCCAGCAGTTACACAGGGCGACGGACAGATACGCAGTATTTT	CASSYTGRRTDTQYF
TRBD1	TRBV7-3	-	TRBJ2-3	TGTGCCAGCAGCTTCTCCGGACAGGGAGATACGCAGTATTTT	CASSFSGQGDTQYF
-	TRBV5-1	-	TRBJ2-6	TGCGCCAGCAGCTCCGGACAGCCGACCTCTGGGGCCAACGTCCTGACTTTC	CASSSGQPTSGANVLTF
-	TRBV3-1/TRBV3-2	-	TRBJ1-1	TGTGCCAGCAGCCAAGCTGCGGGTATTACTGAAGCTTTCTTT	CASSQAAGITEAFF
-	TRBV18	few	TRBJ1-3	TGTGCCAGCGCCAGGGAGGCTGGAAACACCATATATTTT	CASAREAGNTIYF
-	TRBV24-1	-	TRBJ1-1	TGTGCCACCAGTGGCTCTCGGAGGGAAGCAACCGCAGAGAACACTGAAGCTTTCTTT	CATSGSRREATAENTEAFF
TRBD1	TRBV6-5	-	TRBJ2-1	TGTGCCAGCAGTAACCGACAGGGAACCCGCAATGAGCAGTTCTTC	CASSNRQGTRNEQFF
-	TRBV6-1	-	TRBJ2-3	TGTGCCAGCAGTGAAGGAGGGTTGGGGGCGCAGTCAGATACGCAGTATTTT	CASSEGGLGAQSDTQYF
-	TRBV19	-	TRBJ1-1	TGTGCCAGTAGTTACAGGGTGGACACTGAAGCTTTCTTT	CASSYRVDTEAFF
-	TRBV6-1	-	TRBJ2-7	TGTGCCAGCAGTGAAGAAGGTGGGAGGCAGTACTTC	CASSEEGGRQYF
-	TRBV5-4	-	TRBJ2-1	TGTGCCAGCAGCCTGGGGTCGACACCCAATGAGCAGTTCTTC	CASSLGSTPNEQFF
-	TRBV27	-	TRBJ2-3	TGTGCCAGCAAACTCACTACACTTCGCACAGATACGCAGTATTTT	CASKLTTLRTDTQYF
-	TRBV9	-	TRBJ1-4	TGTGCCAGCAGCGTATCTCCGGCTAATGAAAAACTGTTTTTT	CASSVSPANEKLFF
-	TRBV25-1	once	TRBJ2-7	TGTGCCAGCAGTGAAGTTGGGCGCGAGCAGTACTTC	CASSEVGREQYF
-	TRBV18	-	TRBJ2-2	TGTGCCAACTCACCATCCATTACCGGGGAGCTGTTTTTT	CANSPSITGELFF
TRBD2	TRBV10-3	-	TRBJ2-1	TGTGCCATCAGTGCCCTAGCGGGGGGCCCGGGGAGCTCAATTAATGAGCAGTTCTTC	CAISALAGGPGSSINEQFF
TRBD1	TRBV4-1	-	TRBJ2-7	TGCGCCAGCAGCCAAGATTCGGACAGGGGGAACTCCTACGAGCAGTACTTC	CASSQDSDRGNSYEQYF
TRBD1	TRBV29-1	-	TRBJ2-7	TGCAGCGGGACTTCCGGGACAGGGACCCGCGAGCAGTACTTC	CSGTSGTGTREQYF
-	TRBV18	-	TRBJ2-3	TGTGCCAGCTCGCGGGCTTCTGGCGGGGGCACAGATACGCAGTATTTT	CASSRASGGGTDTQYF
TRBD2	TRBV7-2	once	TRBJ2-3	TGTGCCAGCAGCTTAAGCGGGAGTATGGACGATACGCAGTATTTT	CASSLSGSMDDTQYF
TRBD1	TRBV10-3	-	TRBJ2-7	TGTGCCATCAGTGAGTCGAGGTATAAGGGGGACAGAGTCTACGAGCAGTACTTC	CAISESRYKGDRVYEQYF
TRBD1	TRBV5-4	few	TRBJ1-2	TGTGCCAGCAGCAGGACAGGGGAGAGCGATGGCTACACCTTC	CASSRTGESDGYTF
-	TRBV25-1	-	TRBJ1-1	TGTGCCAGCAGGATACCCGGGACACGAACTGAAGCTTTCTTT	CASRIPGTRTEAFF
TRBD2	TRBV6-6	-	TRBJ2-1	TGTGCCAGCTTGACTAGCGGGGGAAATGAGCAGTTCTTC	CASLTSGGNEQFF
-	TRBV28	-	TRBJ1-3	TGTGCCACCCCCCACGAGATCTCTGGAAACACCATATATTTT	CATPHEISGNTIYF
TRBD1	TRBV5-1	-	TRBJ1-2	TGCGCCAGCAGCGTGGGGACAGGGGGCCAGAGTTTGAATGGCTACACCTTC	CASSVGTGGQSLNGYTF
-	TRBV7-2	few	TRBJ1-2	TGTGCCAGCAGCTCCCGGACAGTAACTTATGGCTACACCTTC	CASSSRTVTYGYTF
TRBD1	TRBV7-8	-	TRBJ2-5	TGTGCCAGCAGCTGGACAGGGCAAGAGACCCAGTACTTC	CASSWTGQETQYF
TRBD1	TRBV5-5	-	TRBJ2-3	TGTGCCAGCAGACCGGGACAGGGCGGTGAGCGGATCATTAGCACAGATACGCAGTATTTT	CASRPGQGGERIISTDTQYF
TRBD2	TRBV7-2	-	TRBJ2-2	TGTGCCAGCAGCTTAGAACTAGCGGGAGTTGACACCGGGGAGCTGTTTTTT	CASSLELAGVDTGELFF
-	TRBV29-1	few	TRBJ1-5	TGCAGCGTTGAAGGACAGAGTAAGGATAGCAATCAGCCCCAGCATTTT	CSVEGQSKDSNQPQHF
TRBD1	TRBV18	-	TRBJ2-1	TGTGCCAGCTCACCACCTGGGACAGGACTCTACAATGAGCAGTTCTTC	CASSPPGTGLYNEQFF
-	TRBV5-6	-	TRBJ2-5	TGTGCCAGCAGCTTCACAGGGTTTTCGGAGACCCAGTACTTC	CASSFTGFSETQYF
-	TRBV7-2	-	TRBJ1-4	TGTGCCAGCAGCTTACGACCTAACAGGGAAACTAATGAAAAACTGTTTTTT	CASSLRPNRETNEKLFF
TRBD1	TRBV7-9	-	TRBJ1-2	TGTGCCAGCAGCTTAGTACAGGGGAGTAACTATGGCTACACCTTC	CASSLVQGSNYGYTF
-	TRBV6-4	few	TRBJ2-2	TGTGCCAGCAGTGTGGAGACAGGGAACACCGGGGAGCTGTTTTTT	CASSVETGNTGELFF
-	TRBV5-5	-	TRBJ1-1	TGTGCCAGCAGCTTGGAAAGTGGGGTCGCGGGACGGGAAGCTTTCTTT	CASSLESGVAGREAFF
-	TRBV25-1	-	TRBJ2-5	TGTGCCAGCAGCCCTTCGGGGGAGACCCAGTACTTC	CASSPSGETQYF
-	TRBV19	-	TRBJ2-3	TGTGCCAGTGGCCGGGACTCCCGTGGGGCAGATACGCAGTATTTT	CASGRDSRGADTQYF
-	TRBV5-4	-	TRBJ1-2	TGTGCCAGCAGCTTGCATGTCTGGTACCAGGGTGGCTACACCTTC	CASSLHVWYQGGYTF
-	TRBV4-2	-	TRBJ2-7	TGTGCCAGCAGCCAAGGGGCAGGTGATTCCTACGAGCAGTACTTC	CASSQGAGDSYEQYF
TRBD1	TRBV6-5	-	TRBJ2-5	TGTGCCAGCAGGAACAGGGGGTCGTGGGAGACCCAGTACTTC	CASRNRGSWETQYF
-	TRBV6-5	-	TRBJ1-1	TGTGCCAGCAGTTCCGTGAACACTGAAGCTTTCTTT	CASSSVNTEAFF
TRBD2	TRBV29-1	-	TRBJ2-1	TGCGGCGTACAGCGGGAGGTCTACAATGAGCAGTTCTTC	CGVQREVYNEQFF
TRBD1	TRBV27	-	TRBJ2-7	TGTGCCAGCAGTTTCACAGGGGCATCCTACGAGCAGTACTTC	CASSFTGASYEQYF
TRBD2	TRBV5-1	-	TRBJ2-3	TGCGCCAGCAGCTTTCTAGCGGGGCTCACAGATACGCAGTATTTT	CASSFLAGLTDTQYF
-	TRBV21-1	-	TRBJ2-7	TGTGCCAGCAGCAAGACGACTAGCGGAACTCCTATCGAGCAGTACTTC	CASSKTTSGTPIEQYF
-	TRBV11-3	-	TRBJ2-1	TGTGCCAGCAGCTCGCAGGGGTCCTCCTACAATGAGCAGTTCTTC	CASSSQGSSYNEQFF
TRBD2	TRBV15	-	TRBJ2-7	TGTGCCACCAGCAGAGTTAGCGGGAGATATGGGTCCTACGAGCAGTACTTC	CATSRVSGRYGSYEQYF
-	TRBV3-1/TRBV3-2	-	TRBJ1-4	TGTGCCAGCAGCCAGAATGACTGGGAAAAACTGTTTTTT	CASSQNDWEKLFF
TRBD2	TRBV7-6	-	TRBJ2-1	TGTGCCAGCAGCTTAGAAGTTCCGGGAGGGCCTCAGGATGAGCAGTTCTTC	CASSLEVPGGPQDEQFF